The sample holds one count of the clone carrying this T cell receptor (beta chain). Its antigen is not known. Profiled with immunoSEQ multiplex PCR; TCRdb holds only in-frame clones, not every one. Of around 2,000,000 clones listed, about 95% were seen once; the top ten hold roughly 1%. Germline V gene lookup returns CDR1 SEHNR and CDR2 FQNEAQ (reference sequence). The V and J ends lost 1 base and 2 bases respectively, with 9 bases between them. This CDR3 comprises 14 residues. These data come from a study of shared clonotypes between healthy human individuals. General study findings and limits: It was observed that approximately 5% of naive CD4 clonotypes were shared across several donors.

Naive CD8 populations comprised CD45RO-negative cells positively selected for CCR7, excluding terminally differentiated effector memory CD45RA+ cells. The sequenced sample was naive CD8+ T cells sorted from blood. V gene TRBV7-9 combines with J gene TRBJ2-7; D is ambiguous. The clonotype was recovered from a man between 18 and 29 years old in good health. CDR3: CASSLGGVPYEQYF. The CDR3 nucleotides are TGTGCCAGCAGCTTAGGTGGGGTCCCCTACGAGCAGTACTTC.